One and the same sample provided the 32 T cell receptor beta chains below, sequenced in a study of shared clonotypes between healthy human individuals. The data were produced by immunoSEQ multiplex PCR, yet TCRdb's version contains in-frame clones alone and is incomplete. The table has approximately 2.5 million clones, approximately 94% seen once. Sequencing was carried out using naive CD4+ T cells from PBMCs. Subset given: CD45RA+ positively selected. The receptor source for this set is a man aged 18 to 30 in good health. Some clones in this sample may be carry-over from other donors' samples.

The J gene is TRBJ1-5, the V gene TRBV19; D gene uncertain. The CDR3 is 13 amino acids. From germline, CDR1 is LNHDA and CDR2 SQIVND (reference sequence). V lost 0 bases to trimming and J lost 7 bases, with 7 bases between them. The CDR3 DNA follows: TGTGCCAGTAGTATAGAACTCGGCCAGCCCCAGCATTTT. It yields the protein CASSIELGQPQHF.

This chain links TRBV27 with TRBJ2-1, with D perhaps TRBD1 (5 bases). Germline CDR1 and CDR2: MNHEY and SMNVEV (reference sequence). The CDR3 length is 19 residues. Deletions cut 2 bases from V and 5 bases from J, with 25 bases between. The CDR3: CASSLRPPRGSFINNEQFF. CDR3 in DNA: TGTGCCAGCAGTTTACGCCCCCCAAGGGGTAGTTTTATCAACAATGAGCAGTTCTTC.

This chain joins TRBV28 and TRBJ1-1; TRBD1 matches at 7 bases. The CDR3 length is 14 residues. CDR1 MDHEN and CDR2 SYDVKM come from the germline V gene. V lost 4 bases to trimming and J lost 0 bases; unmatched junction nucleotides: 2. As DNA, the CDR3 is TGTGCCAGCAGTTCCGACAGGGTGAACACTGAAGCTTTCTTT. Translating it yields CASSSDRVNTEAFF.

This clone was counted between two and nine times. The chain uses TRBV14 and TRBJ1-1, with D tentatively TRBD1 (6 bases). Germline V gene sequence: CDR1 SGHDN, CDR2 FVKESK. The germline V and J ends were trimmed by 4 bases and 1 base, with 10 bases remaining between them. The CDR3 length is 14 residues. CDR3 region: CASSRDRPNTEAFF. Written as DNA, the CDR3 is TGTGCCAGCAGCCGTGACAGGCCGAACACTGAAGCTTTCTTT. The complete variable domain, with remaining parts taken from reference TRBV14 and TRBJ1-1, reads EAGVTQFPSHSVIEKGQTVTLRCDPISGHDNLYWYRRVMGKEIKFLLHFVKESKQDESGMPNNRFLAERTGGTYSTLKVQPAELEDSGVYFCASSRDRPNTEAFFGQGTRLTVV.

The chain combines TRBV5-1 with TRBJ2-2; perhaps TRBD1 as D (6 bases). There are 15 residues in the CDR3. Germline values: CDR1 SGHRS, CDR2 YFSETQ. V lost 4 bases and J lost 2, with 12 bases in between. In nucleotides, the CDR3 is TGCGCCAGCAGCACCGGGACACCTAACACCGGGGAGCTGTTTTTT. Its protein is CASSTGTPNTGELFF.

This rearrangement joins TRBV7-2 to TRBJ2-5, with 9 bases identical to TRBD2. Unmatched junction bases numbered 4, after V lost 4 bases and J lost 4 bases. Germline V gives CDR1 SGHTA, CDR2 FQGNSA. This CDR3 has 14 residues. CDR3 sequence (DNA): TGTGCCAGCAGCTGGGGGACTAGCTCAGAGACCCAGTACTTC. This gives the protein CASSWGTSSETQYF.

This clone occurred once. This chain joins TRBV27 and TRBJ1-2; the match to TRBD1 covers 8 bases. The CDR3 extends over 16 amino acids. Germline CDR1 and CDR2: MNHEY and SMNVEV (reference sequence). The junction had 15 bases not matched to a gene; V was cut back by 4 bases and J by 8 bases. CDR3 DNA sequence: TGTGCCAGCAGTTCCACACCCCGCCAGGGGGCGCCAGGCTACACCTTC. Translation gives CASSSTPRQGAPGYTF.

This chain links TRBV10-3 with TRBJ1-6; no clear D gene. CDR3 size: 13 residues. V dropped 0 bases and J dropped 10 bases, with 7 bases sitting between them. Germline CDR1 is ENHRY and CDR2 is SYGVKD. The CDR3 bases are TGTGCCATCAGTGAGTCGATTGCCTCACCCCTCCACTTT. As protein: CAISESIASPLHF.

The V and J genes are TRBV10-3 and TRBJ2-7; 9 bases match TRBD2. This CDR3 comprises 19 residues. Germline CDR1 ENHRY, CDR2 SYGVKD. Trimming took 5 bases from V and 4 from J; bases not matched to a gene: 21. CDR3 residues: CAISLDSGSTTLASYEQYF. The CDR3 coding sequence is TGTGCCATCAGTCTTGATAGCGGGAGCACTACCTTGGCTTCATACGAGCAGTACTTC.

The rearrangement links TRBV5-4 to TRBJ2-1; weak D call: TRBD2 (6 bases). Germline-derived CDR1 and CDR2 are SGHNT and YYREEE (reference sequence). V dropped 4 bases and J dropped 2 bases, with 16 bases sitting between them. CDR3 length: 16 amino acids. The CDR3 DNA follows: TGTGCCAGCAGCACAAGAAAGAGACTAGCCTACAATGAGCAGTTCTTC. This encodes CASSTRKRLAYNEQFF.

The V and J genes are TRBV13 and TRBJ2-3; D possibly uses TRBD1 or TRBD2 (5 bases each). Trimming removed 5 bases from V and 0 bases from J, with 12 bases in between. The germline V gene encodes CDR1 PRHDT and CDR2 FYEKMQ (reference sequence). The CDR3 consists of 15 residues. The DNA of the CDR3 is TGTGCCAGCAGCCCCGGGGCCCCGAGCACAGATACGCAGTATTTT. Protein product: CASSPGAPSTDTQYF.

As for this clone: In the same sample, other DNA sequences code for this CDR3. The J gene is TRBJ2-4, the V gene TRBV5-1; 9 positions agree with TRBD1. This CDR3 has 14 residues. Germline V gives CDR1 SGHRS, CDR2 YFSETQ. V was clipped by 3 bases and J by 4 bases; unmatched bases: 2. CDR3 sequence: CASSSGTGKNIQYF. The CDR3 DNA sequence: TGCGCCAGCAGCTCGGGGACAGGGAAAAACATTCAGTACTTC.

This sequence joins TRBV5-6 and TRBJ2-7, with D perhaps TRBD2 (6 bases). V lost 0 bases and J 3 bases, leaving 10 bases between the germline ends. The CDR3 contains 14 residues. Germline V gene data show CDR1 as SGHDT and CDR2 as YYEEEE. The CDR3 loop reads CASSLAGEVYEQYF. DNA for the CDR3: TGTGCCAGCAGCTTGGCGGGGGAAGTCTACGAGCAGTACTTC.

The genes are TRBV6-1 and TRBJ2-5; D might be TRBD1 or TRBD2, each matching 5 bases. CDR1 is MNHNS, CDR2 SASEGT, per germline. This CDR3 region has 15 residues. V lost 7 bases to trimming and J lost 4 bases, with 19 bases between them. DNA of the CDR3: TGTGCCAGCAACAACAGGCCGGGAATGGGAGAGACCCAGTACTTC. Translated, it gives CASNNRPGMGETQYF.

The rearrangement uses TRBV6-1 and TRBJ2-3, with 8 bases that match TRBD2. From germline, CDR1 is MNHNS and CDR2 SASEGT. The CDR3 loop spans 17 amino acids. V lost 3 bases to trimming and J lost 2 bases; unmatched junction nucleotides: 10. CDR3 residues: CASSDPRVAGLTDTQYF. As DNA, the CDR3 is TGTGCCAGCAGTGACCCGAGAGTAGCGGGACTCACAGATACGCAGTATTTT.

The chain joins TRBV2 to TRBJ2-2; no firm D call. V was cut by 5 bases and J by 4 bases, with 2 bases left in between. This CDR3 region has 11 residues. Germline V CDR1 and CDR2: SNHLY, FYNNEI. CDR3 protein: CASSFTGELFF. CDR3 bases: TGTGCCAGCAGTTTCACCGGGGAGCTGTTTTTT.

The DNA for the CDR3 is TGTGCCAGCAGTTTGCAGGGGCTAGCAACTAATGAAAAACTGTTTTTT. Protein product: CASSLQGLATNEKLFF. This chain connects TRBV28 to TRBJ1-4; a weak D match, TRBD1 (6 bases). This CDR3 contains 16 residues. The V gene's germline CDR1 is MDHEN and CDR2 SYDVKM. V lost 3 bases, J lost 0 bases, and 11 bases lay in between. Combining the CDR3 with reference TRBV28 and TRBJ1-4 gives the whole variable domain DVKVTQSSRYLVKRTGEKVFLECVQDMDHENMFWYRQDPGLGLRLIYFSYDVKMKEKGDIPEGYSVSREKKERFSLILESASTNQTSMYLCASSLQGLATNEKLFFGSGTQLSVL.

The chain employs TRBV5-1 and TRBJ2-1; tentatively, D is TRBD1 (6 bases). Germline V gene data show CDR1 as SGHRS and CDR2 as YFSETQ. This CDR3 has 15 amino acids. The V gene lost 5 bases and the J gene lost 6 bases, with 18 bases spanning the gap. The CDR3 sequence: CASSPQGLTLNEQFF. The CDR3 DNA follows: TGCGCCAGCAGTCCCCAGGGGCTAACCCTCAATGAGCAGTTCTTC.

The chain's CDR3 is CAIATGNGPNEQFF. CDR3 nucleotide sequence: TGTGCCATTGCGACAGGGAACGGACCCAATGAGCAGTTCTTC. The V gene is TRBV10-3, the J gene TRBJ2-1, with 7 nucleotides matching TRBD1. V gave up 9 bases and J gave up 6 bases; unmatched junction bases: 11. Germline V CDR1 and CDR2: ENHRY, SYGVKD. This CDR3 region has 14 residues.

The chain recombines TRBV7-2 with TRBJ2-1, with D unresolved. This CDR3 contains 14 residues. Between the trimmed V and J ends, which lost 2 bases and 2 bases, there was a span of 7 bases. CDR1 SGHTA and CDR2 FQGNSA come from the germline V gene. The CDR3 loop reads CASSLSAAYNEQFF. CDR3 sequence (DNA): TGTGCCAGCAGCTTAAGCGCGGCCTACAATGAGCAGTTCTTC.

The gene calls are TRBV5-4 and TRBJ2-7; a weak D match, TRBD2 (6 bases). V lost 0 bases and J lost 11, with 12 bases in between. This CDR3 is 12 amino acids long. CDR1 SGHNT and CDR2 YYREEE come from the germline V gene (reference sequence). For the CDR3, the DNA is TGTGCCAGCAGCTTGGGGACTACCGATGAGTACTTC. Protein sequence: CASSLGTTDEYF. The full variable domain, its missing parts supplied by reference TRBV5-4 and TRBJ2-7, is ETGVTQSPTHLIKTRGQQVTLRCSSQSGHNTVSWYQQALGQGPQFIFQYYREEENGRGNFPPRFSGLQFPNYSSELNVNALELDDSALYLCASSLGTTDEYFGPGTRLTVT.

The CDR3 loop is CASSARDPTVTYTQYF. Written as DNA, the CDR3 is TGTGCCAGCAGCGCCCGGGACCCAACTGTTACATATACGCAGTATTTT. V is TRBV7-2 and J is TRBJ2-3; tentatively, D is TRBD1 or TRBD2 (5 bases each). Between the trimmed V and J ends, which lost 5 bases and 7 bases, there was a span of 22 bases. There are 16 residues in the CDR3. Germline V lookup: CDR1 SGHTA, CDR2 FQGNSA.

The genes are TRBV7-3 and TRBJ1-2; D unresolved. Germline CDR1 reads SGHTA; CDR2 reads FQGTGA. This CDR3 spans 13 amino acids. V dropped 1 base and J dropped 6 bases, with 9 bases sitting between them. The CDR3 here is CASSLRLGDGYTF. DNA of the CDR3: TGTGCCAGCAGCTTAAGGCTTGGGGATGGCTACACCTTC.

CDR3 residues: CASTGLFYEQYF. The CDR3 bases are TGTGCCAGTACAGGGCTTTTTTACGAGCAGTACTTC. The V gene is TRBV19, the J gene TRBJ2-7; D possibly corresponds to TRBD1 (5 bases). Germline V gives CDR1 LNHDA, CDR2 SQIVND (reference sequence). CDR3 length: 12 amino acids. Between the trimmed V and J ends, which lost 7 bases and 4 bases, there was a span of 11 bases.

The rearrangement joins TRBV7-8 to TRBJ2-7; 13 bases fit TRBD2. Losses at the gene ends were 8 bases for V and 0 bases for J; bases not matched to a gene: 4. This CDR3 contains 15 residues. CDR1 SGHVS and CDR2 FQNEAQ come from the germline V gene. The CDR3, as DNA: TGTGCCAGCGCCAGACTAGCGGGAGGCTCCTACGAGCAGTACTTC. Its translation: CASARLAGGSYEQYF.

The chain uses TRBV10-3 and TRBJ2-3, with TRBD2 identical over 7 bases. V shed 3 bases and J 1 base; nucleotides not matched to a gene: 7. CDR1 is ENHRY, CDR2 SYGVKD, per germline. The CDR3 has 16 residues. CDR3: CAISDRAGRGTDTQYF. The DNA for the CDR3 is TGTGCCATCAGTGATAGAGCGGGACGGGGCACAGATACGCAGTATTTT.

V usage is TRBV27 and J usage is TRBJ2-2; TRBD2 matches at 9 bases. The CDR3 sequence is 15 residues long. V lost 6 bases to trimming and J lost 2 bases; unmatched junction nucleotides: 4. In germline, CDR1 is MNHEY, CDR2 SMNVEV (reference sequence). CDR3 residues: CASRPAGGNTGELFF. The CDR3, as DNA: TGTGCCAGCAGGCCAGCGGGGGGTAACACCGGGGAGCTGTTTTTT.

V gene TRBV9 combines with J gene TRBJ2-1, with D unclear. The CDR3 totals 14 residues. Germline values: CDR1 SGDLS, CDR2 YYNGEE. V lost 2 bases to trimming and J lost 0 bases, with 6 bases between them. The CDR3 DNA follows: TGTGCCAGCAGCGTCGAGAGCTCCTACAATGAGCAGTTCTTC. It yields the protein CASSVESSYNEQFF.

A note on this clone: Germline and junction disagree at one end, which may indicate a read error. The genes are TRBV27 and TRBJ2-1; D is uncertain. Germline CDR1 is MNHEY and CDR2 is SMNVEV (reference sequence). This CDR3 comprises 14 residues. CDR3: CASSLSPAYHEQFF. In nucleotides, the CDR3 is TGTGCCAGCAGTTTATCGCCCGCCTACCATGAGCAGTTCTTC.

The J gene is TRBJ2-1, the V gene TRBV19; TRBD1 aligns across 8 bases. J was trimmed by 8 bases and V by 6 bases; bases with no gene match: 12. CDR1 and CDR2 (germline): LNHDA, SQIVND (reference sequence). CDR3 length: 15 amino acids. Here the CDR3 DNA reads TGTGCCAGTAGGAGGCTGAACCTACAGGGGGATGAGCAGTTCTTC. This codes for CASRRLNLQGDEQFF.

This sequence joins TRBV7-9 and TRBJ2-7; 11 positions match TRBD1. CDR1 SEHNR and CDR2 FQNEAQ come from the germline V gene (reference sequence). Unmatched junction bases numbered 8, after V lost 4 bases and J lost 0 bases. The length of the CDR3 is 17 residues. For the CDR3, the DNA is TGTGCCAGCAGCTCGAGATCTGGGACAGGGGGCTCCTACGAGCAGTACTTC. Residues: CASSSRSGTGGSYEQYF.

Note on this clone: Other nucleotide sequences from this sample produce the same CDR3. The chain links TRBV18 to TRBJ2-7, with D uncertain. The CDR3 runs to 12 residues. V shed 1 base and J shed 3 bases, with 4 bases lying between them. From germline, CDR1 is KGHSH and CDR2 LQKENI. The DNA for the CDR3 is TGTGCCAGCTCACCACTGAACTACGAGCAGTACTTC. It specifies CASSPLNYEQYF.